This T cell receptor (beta chain) comes out of a study of T cell clonality in common variable immunodeficiency. Study-wide findings and caveats: CVID subjects had higher TCRbeta clonality than healthy controls, most marked in about a third.

In this sample, this clone turned up many times. The target antigen is unknown. Sequencing ends 3 residues short of the CDR3 end; the germline J gene provides the rest. Sequenced by immunoSEQ multiplex PCR; TCRdb stores in-frame clones only, minus some. This sample carries 50,000 to 65,000 clones, none of them present only once. The CDR3 extends over 15 amino acids. Germline V gene lookup returns CDR1 LNHDA and CDR2 SQIVND (reference sequence). J was trimmed by 6 bases and V by 3 bases; bases with no gene match: 7. The sample was peripheral blood mononuclear cells. The chain recombines TRBV19 with TRBJ2-1; TRBD1 matches at 8 bases. This TCR was sampled from a person aged 18 to 75 in good health. The part of the CDR3 DNA that was read is TGTGCCAGTAGTATTCGGACAGGGCGTATCAATGAG. This gives the protein CASSIRTGRINE. The CDR3 in full is CASSIRTGRINEQFF.